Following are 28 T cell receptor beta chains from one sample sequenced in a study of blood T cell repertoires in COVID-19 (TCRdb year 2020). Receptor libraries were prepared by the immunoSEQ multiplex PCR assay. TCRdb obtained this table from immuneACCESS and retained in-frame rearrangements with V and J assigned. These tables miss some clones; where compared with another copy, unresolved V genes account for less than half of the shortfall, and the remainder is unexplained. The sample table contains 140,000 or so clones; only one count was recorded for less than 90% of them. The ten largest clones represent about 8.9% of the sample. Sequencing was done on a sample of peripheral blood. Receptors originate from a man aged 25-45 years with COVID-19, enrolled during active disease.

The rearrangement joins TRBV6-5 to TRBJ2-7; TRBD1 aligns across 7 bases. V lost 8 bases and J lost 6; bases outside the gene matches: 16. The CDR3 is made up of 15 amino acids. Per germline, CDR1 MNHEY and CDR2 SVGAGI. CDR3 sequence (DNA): TGTGCCAGCCAGGGGGTGGTCTCGCCGGCTGCCGAGCAGTACTTC. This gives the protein CASQGVVSPAAEQYF.

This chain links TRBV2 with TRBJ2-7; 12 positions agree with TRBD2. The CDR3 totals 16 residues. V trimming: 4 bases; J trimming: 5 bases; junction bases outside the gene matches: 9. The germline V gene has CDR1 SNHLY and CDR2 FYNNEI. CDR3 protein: CASSGRLAGVGDEQYF. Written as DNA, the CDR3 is TGTGCCAGCAGTGGACGACTAGCGGGAGTTGGCGACGAGCAGTACTTC.

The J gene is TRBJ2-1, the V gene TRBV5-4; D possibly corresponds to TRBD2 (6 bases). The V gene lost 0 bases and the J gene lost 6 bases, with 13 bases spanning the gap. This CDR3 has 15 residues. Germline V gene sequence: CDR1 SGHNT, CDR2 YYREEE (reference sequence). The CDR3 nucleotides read TGTGCCAGCAGCTTGGCTGGGAGGCAGGGCAATGAGCAGTTCTTC. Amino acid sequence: CASSLAGRQGNEQFF.

CDR3 loop: CASSPRQGATGELFF. The CDR3, as DNA: TGCGCCAGCAGCCCGCGACAGGGGGCCACCGGGGAGCTGTTTTTT. The chain couples TRBV5-1 to TRBJ2-2, with 10 nucleotides matching TRBD1. Germline V lookup: CDR1 SGHRS, CDR2 YFSETQ. The CDR3 is 15 amino acids. V dropped 4 bases and J dropped 4; count of bases not matched to a gene: 4.

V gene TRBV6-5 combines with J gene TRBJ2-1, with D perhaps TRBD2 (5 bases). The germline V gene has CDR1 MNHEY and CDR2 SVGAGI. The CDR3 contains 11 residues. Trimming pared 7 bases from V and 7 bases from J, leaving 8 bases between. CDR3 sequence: CASKRENEQFF. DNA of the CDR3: TGTGCCAGCAAACGGGAAAATGAGCAGTTCTTC.

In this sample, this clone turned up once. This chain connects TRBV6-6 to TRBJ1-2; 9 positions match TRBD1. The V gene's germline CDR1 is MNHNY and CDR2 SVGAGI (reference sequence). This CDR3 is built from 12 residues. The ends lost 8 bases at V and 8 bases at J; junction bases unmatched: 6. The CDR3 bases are TGTGCCAGCTCGGGACAGGGTGACGGCTACACCTTC. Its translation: CASSGQGDGYTF.

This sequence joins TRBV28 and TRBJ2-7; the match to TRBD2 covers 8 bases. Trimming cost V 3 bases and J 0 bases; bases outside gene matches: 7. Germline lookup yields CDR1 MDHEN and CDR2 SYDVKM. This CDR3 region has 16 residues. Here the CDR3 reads CASSFQLAVLSYEQYF. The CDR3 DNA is TGTGCCAGCAGTTTCCAACTAGCGGTCCTCTCCTACGAGCAGTACTTC.

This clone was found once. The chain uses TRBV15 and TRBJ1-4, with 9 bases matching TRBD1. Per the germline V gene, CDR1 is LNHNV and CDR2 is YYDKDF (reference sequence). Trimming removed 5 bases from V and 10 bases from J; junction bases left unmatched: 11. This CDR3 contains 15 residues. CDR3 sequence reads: CATSRGPGQGGKLFF. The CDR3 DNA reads TGTGCCACCAGCCGTGGCCCGGGACAGGGAGGAAAACTGTTTTTT. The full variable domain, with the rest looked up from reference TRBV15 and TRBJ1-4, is DAMVIQNPRYQVTQFGKPVTLSCSQTLNHNVMYWYQQKSSQAPKLLFHYYDKDFNNEADTPDNFQSRRPNTSFCFLDIRSPGLGDTAMYLCATSRGPGQGGKLFFGSGTQLSVL.

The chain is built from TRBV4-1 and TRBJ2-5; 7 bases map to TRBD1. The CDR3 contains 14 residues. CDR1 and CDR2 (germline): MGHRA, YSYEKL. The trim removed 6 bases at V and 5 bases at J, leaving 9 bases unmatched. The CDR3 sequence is CASSLIQGEETQYF. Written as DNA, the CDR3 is TGCGCCAGCAGTCTCATCCAGGGGGAGGAGACCCAGTACTTC.

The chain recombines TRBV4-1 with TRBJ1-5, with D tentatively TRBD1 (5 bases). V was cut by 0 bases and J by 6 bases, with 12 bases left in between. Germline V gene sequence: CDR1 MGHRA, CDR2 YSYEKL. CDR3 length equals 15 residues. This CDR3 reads CASSQDGGGSQPQHF. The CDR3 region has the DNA TGCGCCAGCAGCCAAGATGGCGGGGGAAGTCAGCCCCAGCATTTT.

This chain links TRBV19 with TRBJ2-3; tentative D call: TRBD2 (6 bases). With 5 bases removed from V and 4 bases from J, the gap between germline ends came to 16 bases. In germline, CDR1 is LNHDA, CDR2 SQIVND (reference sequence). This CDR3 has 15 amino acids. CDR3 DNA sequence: TGTGCCAGTAGTTATGGGGGGATGTCCGCAGATACGCAGTATTTT. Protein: CASSYGGMSADTQYF. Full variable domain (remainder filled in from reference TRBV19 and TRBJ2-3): DGGITQSPKYLFRKEGQNVTLSCEQNLNHDAMYWYRQDPGQGLRLIYYSQIVNDFQKGDIAEGYSVSREKKESFPLTVTSAQKNPTAFYLCASSYGGMSADTQYFGPGTRLTVL.

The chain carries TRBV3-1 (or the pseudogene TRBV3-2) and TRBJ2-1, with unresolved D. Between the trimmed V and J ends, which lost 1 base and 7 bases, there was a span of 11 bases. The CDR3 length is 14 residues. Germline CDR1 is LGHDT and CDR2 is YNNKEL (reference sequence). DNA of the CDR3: TGTGCCAGCAGCCAAGGTACGGTCCGGAATGAGCAGTTCTTC. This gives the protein CASSQGTVRNEQFF.

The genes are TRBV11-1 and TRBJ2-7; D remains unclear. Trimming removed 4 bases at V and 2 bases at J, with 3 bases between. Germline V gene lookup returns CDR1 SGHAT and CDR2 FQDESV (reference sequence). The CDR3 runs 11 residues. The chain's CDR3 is CASSSTYEQYF. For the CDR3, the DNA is TGTGCCAGCAGCTCTACCTACGAGCAGTACTTC.

The chain's CDR3 is CASKSTGTANQPQHF. The CDR3, as DNA: TGTGCCAGTAAATCGACCGGGACAGCAAATCAGCCCCAGCATTTT. The chain links TRBV19 to TRBJ1-5; 7 bases match TRBD1. Trimming took 7 bases from V and 4 from J; bases not matched to a gene: 10. CDR1 is LNHDA and CDR2 is SQIVND in the germline V gene (reference sequence). The CDR3 spans 15 residues.

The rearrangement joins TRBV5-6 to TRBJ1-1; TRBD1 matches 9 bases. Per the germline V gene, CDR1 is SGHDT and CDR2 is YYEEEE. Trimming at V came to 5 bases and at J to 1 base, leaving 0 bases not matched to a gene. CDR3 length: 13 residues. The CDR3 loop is CASRGQGNTEAFF. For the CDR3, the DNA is TGTGCCAGCAGGGGACAGGGGAACACTGAAGCTTTCTTT.

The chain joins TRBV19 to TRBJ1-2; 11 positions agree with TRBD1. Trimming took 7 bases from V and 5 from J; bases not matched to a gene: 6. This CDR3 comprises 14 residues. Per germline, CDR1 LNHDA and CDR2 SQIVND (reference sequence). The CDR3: CASTGQGAIYGYTF. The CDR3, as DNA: TGTGCCAGTACTGGACAGGGGGCAATATATGGCTACACCTTC.

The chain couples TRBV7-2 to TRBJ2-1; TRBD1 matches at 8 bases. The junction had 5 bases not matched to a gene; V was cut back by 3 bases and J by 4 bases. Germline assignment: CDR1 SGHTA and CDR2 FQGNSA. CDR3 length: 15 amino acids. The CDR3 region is CASSFDRGEYNEQFF. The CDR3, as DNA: TGTGCCAGCAGCTTCGACAGGGGTGAGTACAATGAGCAGTTCTTC.

CDR3: CASSFYNQPQHF. The CDR3 DNA reads as TGTGCCAGCAGCTTTTACAATCAGCCCCAGCATTTT. The V call is TRBV5-4, the J call TRBJ1-5; D is unclear. There are 12 residues in the CDR3. Germline V CDR1 and CDR2: SGHNT, YYREEE (reference sequence). V was shortened by 2 bases and J by 3 bases, with 3 bases between the two germline ends.

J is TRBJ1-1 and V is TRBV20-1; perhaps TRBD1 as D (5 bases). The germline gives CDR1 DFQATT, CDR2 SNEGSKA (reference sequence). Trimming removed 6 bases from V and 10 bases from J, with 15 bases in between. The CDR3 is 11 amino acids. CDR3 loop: CSAQDQRGAFF. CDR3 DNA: TGCAGTGCCCAGGATCAAAGGGGAGCTTTCTTT.

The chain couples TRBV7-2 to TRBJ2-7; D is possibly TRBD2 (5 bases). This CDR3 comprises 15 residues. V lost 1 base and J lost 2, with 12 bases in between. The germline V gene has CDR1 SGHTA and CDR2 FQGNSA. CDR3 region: CASSLDAGDPYEQYF. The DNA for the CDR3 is TGTGCCAGCAGCTTAGACGCGGGTGATCCCTACGAGCAGTACTTC.

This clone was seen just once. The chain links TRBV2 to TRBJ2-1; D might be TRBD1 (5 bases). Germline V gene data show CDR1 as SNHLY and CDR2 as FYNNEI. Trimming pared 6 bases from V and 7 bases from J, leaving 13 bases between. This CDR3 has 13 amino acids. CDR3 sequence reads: CASSRDGLNEQFF. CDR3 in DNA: TGTGCCAGCAGCAGGGATGGTTTGAATGAGCAGTTCTTC.

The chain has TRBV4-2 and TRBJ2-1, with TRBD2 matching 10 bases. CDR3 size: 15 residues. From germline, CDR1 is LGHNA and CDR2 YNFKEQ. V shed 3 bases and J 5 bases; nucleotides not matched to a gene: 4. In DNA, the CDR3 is TGTGCCAGCAGCCACTTCACTAGCGGGAACAATGAGCAGTTCTTC. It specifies CASSHFTSGNNEQFF.

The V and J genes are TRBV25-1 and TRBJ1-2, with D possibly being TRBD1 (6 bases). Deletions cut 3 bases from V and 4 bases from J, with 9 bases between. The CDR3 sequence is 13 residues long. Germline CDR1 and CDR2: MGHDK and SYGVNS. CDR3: CASSDRGVYGYTF. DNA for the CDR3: TGTGCCAGCAGTGACAGGGGAGTCTATGGCTACACCTTC.

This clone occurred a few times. CDR3 in amino acids: CASRPEGPTGELFF. In nucleotides, the CDR3 is TGTGCCAGCCGGCCGGAGGGGCCCACCGGGGAGCTGTTTTTT. This chain joins TRBV6-4 and TRBJ2-2; D is perhaps TRBD2 (6 bases). V shed 8 bases and J shed 4 bases, with 14 bases lying between them. The CDR3 is made up of 14 amino acids. CDR1 is MRHNA, CDR2 SNTAGT, per germline.

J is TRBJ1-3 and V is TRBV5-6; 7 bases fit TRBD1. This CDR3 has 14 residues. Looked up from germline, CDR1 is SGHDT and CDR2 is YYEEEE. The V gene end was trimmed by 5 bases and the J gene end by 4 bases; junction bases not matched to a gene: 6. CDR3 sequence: CASSKQGQGNTIYF. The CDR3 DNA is TGTGCCAGCAGTAAACAGGGGCAAGGAAACACCATATATTTT.

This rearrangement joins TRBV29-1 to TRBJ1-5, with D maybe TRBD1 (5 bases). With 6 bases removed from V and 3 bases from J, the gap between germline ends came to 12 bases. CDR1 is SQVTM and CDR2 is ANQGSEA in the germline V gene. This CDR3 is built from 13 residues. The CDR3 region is CSVRRDYNQPQHF. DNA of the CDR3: TGCAGCGTCCGCAGGGATTACAATCAGCCCCAGCATTTT. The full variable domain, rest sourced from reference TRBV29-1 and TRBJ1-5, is SAVISQKPSRDICQRGTSLTIQCQVDSQVTMMFWYRQQPGQSLTLIATANQGSEATYESGFVIDKFPISRPNLTFSTLTVSNMSPEDSSIYLCSVRRDYNQPQHFGDGTRLSIL.

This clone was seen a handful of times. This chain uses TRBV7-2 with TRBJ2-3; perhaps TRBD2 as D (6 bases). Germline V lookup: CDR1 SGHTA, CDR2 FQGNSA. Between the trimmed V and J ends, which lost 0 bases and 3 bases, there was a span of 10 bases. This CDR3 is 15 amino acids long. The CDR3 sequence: CASSLASGGTDTQYF. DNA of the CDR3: TGTGCCAGCAGCTTAGCTAGCGGAGGGACAGATACGCAGTATTTT.

The CDR3 DNA follows: TGTGCCAGCAGCTCATTGACTAGCCGGATATACGAGCAGTACTTC. Translating it yields CASSSLTSRIYEQYF. The genes are TRBV7-3 and TRBJ2-7, with 7 bases that match TRBD2. Germline V gives CDR1 SGHTA, CDR2 FQGTGA. The V segment lost 4 bases and the J segment 4 bases; nucleotides outside the gene matches: 10. The CDR3 extends over 15 amino acids.